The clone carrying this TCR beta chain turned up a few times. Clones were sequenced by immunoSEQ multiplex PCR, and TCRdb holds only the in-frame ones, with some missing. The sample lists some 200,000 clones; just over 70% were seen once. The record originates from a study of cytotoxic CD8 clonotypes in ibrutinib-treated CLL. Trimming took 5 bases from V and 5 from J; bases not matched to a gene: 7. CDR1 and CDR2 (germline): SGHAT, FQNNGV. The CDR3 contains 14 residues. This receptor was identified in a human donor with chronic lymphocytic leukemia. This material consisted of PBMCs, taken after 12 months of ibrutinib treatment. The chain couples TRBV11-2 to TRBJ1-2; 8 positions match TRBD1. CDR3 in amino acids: CASSPSGGGYGYTF. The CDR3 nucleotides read TGTGCCAGCAGCCCCTCAGGGGGCGGGTATGGCTACACCTTC.